The source of this TCR beta chain is a study of human T cells and chemical hapten exposure. Authors' data handling: A per-sample median of roughly 100,000 TCRs was observed, with a range of roughly 23,224 to 700,000. One entry per CDR3 protein results from TCRdb running MiXCR on the RACE reads. The V and J calls and clone size come from TCRdb's table, not from the authors' own analysis. The sample yields about 73,000 distinct CDR3 sequences, approximately 9% seen once. This clonotype occurred a few times. V was clipped by 3 bases and J by 2 bases; unmatched bases: 11. Looked up from germline, CDR1 is SGHVS and CDR2 is FQNEAQ. CDR3 length: 18 amino acids. Regarding time point: patch test 2, 6 weeks after DPC sensitization. Noted treatment: therapeutic diphenylcyclopropenone sensitization with weekly scalp DPC.

Sequenced here: whole blood, sampled in connection with sensitization to the hapten diphenylcyclopropenone (DPC). The V and J genes are TRBV7-8 and TRBJ2-2; 8 bases agree with TRBD2. This clonotype originated in a woman aged 50 to 65 with alopecia areata. Some clones in this sample may be carry-over from other donors' samples. This CDR3 reads CASSFPGGPDVNTGELFF. DNA of the CDR3: TGTGCCAGCAGCTTTCCGGGAGGGCCCGACGTAAACACCGGGGAGCTGTTTTTT.